The clone carrying this T cell receptor (beta chain) was picked up one time. Original analysis: Amplification from reference gene primers served as the basis for estimated nucleated cell counts. The data were produced by immunoSEQ multiplex PCR, yet TCRdb's version contains in-frame clones alone and is incomplete. For V, J and clone size, that table is used; D and trimming come from the DNA. The sample holds 200,000 to 250,000 clones, about 80% seen once. This specimen belongs to a study of blood T cell repertoires in COVID-19. Looking at the study overall: Samples representing acute and convalescent COVID-19 were sourced from the United States, Italy and Spain. The analysed material was cDNA or gDNA that came from T cells, B-cell-depleted T cells, or PBMCs.

CDR3 length: 14 amino acids. Between the trimmed V and J ends, which lost 4 bases and 4 bases, there was a span of 13 bases. The germline CDR1 and CDR2 sequences are SGHAT and FQDESV (reference sequence). The chain joins TRBV11-1 to TRBJ1-1, with D maybe TRBD1 (5 bases). This clonotype was sampled from a woman aged 50 to 65 with acute or convalescent COVID-19. The source material was peripheral blood. The CDR3 protein is CASSSIRVVTEAFF. CDR3 bases: TGTGCCAGCAGCTCAATCAGGGTTGTCACTGAAGCTTTCTTT.